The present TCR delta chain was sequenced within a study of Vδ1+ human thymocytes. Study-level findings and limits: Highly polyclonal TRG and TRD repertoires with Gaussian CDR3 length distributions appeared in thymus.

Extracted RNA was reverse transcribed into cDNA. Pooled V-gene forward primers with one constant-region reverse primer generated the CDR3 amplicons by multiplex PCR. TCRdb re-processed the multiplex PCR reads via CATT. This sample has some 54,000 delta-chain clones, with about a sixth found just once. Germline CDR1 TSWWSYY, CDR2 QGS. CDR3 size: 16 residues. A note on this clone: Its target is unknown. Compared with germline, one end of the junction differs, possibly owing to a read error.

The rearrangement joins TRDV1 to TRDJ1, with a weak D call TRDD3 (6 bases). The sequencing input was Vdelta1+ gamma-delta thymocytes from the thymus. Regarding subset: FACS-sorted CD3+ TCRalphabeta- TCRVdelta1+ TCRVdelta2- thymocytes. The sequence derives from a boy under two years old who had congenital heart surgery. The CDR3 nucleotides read TGTGCTCTCGGGGAACTTTTCAGGGGGAACCCATGTAAACTCATCTTT. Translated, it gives CALGELFRGNPCKLIF.